This T cell receptor (beta chain) stems from a study of OX40 agonist ivuxolimab in advanced cancers. In germline, CDR1 is MNHEY, CDR2 SVGAGI. This CDR3 is built from 15 residues. The ends were cut back, 0 bases at V and 5 bases at J, with 13 bases in the middle. This table comes from immunoSEQ multiplex PCR, and its TCRdb copy is limited to in-frame clones, with some not included. The sample yields fewer than 100,000 clones, roughly 80% seen once. V and J are TRBV6-5 and TRBJ1-1; D call uncertain. This TCR was sampled from an adult with an advanced solid tumor such as melanoma, head and neck, liver or kidney cancer. The sequences come from CD4+ or CD8+ T cells sorted from blood, collected in a trial of the OX40 agonist ivuxolimab. As DNA, the CDR3 is TGTGCCAGCAGTTACTCGATCTACGGGAGTACTGAAGCTTTCTTT. Translation: CASSYSIYGSTEAFF.